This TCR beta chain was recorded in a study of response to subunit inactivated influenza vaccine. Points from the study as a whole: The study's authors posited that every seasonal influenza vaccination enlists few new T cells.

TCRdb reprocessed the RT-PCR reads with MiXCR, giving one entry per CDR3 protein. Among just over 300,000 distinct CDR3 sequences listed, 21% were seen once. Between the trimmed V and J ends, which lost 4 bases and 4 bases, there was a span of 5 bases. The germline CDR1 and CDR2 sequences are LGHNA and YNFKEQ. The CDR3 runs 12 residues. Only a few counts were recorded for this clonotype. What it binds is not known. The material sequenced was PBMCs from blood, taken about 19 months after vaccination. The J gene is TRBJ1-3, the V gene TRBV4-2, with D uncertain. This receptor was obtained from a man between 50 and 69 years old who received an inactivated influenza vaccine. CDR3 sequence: CASSRGGNTIYF. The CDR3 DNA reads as TGTGCCAGCAGCCGAGGGGGAAACACCATATATTTT.